This note documents a single TCR beta chain sequence. Germline V gene sequence: CDR1 GTSNPN, CDR2 SVGIG (reference sequence). The CDR3 length is 14 residues. V shed 0 bases and J 7 bases; nucleotides not matched to a gene: 5. Sequencing used immunoSEQ multiplex PCR; TCRdb keeps in-frame clones, though not all of them. This sample has approximately 660,000 clones, with over 75% found just once. This entry is derived from a study of shared T cell receptors in the human thymus. Separately, the same data were catalogued under a study of human thymus T cells. In that study: Corrective surgery for congenital heart defects was being performed on the healthy Finnish infants who were the donors. Biased V and J segment usage appeared in thymus and peripheral blood.

Sequencing was carried out using thymocytes. This chain connects TRBV30 to TRBJ2-1; 8 nucleotides agree with TRBD1. The clonotype comes from a boy in the first two years of life with a congenital heart defect. The CDR3 sequence is CAWSVQGAQNEQFF. CDR3 DNA: TGTGCCTGGAGTGTTCAGGGGGCTCAAAATGAGCAGTTCTTC.